The 21 T cell receptor beta chains below come from one sample, sequenced in a study of regulatory T cells in long-lasting Graves disease. Relying on iRepertoire HTBI primers and Arm-PCR of CDR3 regions, the team built TCR beta libraries. MiXCR was run by TCRdb on the multiplex PCR reads, yielding one entry per CDR3 protein. The sample includes 400,000 to 450,000 distinct CDR3 sequences, 20% to 30% of them seen just once. Time point in this sample: persistent/refractory GD, antithyroid drugs over 5 years with positive TRAb. The TCR library was made from RNA that had been extracted from PBMCs in TRIzol. The input for sequencing was peripheral blood mononuclear cells (PBMCs), taken when the disease was refractory, from a patient treated with antithyroid drugs. These receptors were collected from a female donor with Graves disease.

This clonotype was seen a few times. CDR3 nucleotides: TGTGCCAGCAGTTTTAGCGGGAGTCCGTACAATGAGCAGTTCTTC. Encoded protein: CASSFSGSPYNEQFF. V gene TRBV28 combines with J gene TRBJ2-1; TRBD2 agrees at 9 bases. The CDR3 has 15 residues. J lost 4 bases, V lost 3 bases, and 4 bases had no gene match. In germline, CDR1 is MDHEN, CDR2 SYDVKM.

The chain is built from TRBV20-1 and TRBJ2-2; D is uncertain. The CDR3 length is 15 residues. Germline V gives CDR1 DFQATT, CDR2 SNEGSKA (reference sequence). Trimming took 1 base from V and 6 from J, leaving 15 bases between them. CDR3 DNA sequence: TGCAGTGCTAGAGTCCGGGCTTTAGGGTCCGGGGAGCTGTTTTTT. It codes for CSARVRALGSGELFF.

Comments on this clonotype: A read error is possible here, since a much larger clone lies one base away. The V gene is TRBV19, the J gene TRBJ2-7; D is ambiguous. Germline V gene lookup returns CDR1 LNHDA and CDR2 SQIVND (reference sequence). This CDR3 is built from 13 residues. V was shortened by 4 bases and J by 3 bases, with 10 bases between the two germline ends. The CDR3 DNA sequence: TGTGCCAGTAGTAAAACGCGGAACTACGAGCAGTACTTC. Translating gives CASSKTRNYEQYF.

This clonotype has ten or more counts. The chain recombines TRBV28 with TRBJ2-1; 10 bases line up with TRBD2. Losses at the gene ends were 3 bases for V and 4 bases for J; bases not matched to a gene: 6. Germline CDR1 MDHEN, CDR2 SYDVKM. The CDR3 sequence is 16 residues long. The CDR3 DNA reads TGTGCCAGCAGTTTTGAAGGGACTAGCGAGTACAATGAGCAGTTCTTC. It yields the protein CASSFEGTSEYNEQFF.

As regards this clonotype: A read error may explain this, as a much larger clone is one base away. The chain joins TRBV7-2 to TRBJ2-4, with 10 bases aligning to TRBD2. The length of the CDR3 is 17 residues. Germline V gives CDR1 SGHTA, CDR2 FQGNSA. V dropped 4 bases and J dropped 4; count of bases not matched to a gene: 10. The CDR3 DNA follows: TGTGCCAGCAGCTCCAATCTAGCGGGAGAACATAAAAACATTCAGTACTTC. Protein sequence: CASSSNLAGEHKNIQYF.

This clonotype was picked up many times. The chain carries TRBV20-1 and TRBJ1-5; 9 positions match TRBD1. The germline V gene has CDR1 DFQATT and CDR2 SNEGSKA (reference sequence). The CDR3 is 13 residues long. J gave up 7 bases and V 3 bases, and 4 bases lay outside the gene matches. CDR3 sequence: CSARGTGMQPQHF. The CDR3 nucleotides read TGCAGTGCTAGGGGGACAGGGATGCAGCCCCAGCATTTT.

Turning to this clonotype: Just one base apart from a much larger clone, this may be a read error. The chain joins TRBV10-3 to TRBJ2-2; D gene ambiguous. The CDR3 consists of 12 residues. Germline V gene sequence: CDR1 ENHRY, CDR2 SYGVKD. The V end was cut by 6 bases, the J end by 1 base, with 3 bases between. DNA for the CDR3: TGTGCCATCAGGAAGAACACCGGGGAGCTGTTTTTT. Translating gives CAIRKNTGELFF.

This clonotype has at least ten counts. This chain connects TRBV2 to TRBJ1-1; TRBD1 is a possible D gene (6 bases). This CDR3 spans 17 amino acids. From germline, CDR1 is SNHLY and CDR2 FYNNEI. V was trimmed by 6 bases and J by 1 base, leaving 21 bases between them. CDR3 residues: CASRRTVLGASNTEAFF. The CDR3 region has the DNA TGTGCCAGCAGGAGGACAGTCCTTGGGGCCTCGAACACTGAAGCTTTCTTT.

The rearrangement uses TRBV5-1 and TRBJ1-6, with D tentatively TRBD1 (5 bases). The V end was cut by 0 bases, the J end by 0 bases, with 10 bases between. Germline values: CDR1 SGHRS, CDR2 YFSETQ. This CDR3 spans 17 amino acids. CDR3 in amino acids: CASSLGQIASYNSPLHF. The DNA for the CDR3 is TGCGCCAGCAGCTTGGGACAGATAGCCTCCTATAATTCACCCCTCCACTTT.

A few counts support this clonotype. J is TRBJ2-7 and V is TRBV3-1; D is undetermined. The CDR3 is made up of 8 amino acids. Germline CDR1 LGHDT, CDR2 YNNKEL (reference sequence). Trimming shortened V by 4 bases and J by 11 bases, and 3 bases separated the two germline ends. The CDR3 nucleotides read TGTGCCAGCAGCCCTAAGTACTTC. Protein: CASSPKYF.

This clonotype was observed a few times. This chain uses TRBV10-3 with TRBJ2-2; D is perhaps TRBD1 or TRBD2 (5 bases each). The V and J ends lost 11 bases and 1 base respectively, with 20 bases between them. From germline, CDR1 is ENHRY and CDR2 SYGVKD. The CDR3 sequence is 16 residues long. The CDR3 loop reads CAVHYSNGGNTGELFF. The CDR3 coding sequence is TGTGCCGTCCACTACAGCAATGGGGGGAACACCGGGGAGCTGTTTTTT.

The chain uses TRBV7-2 and TRBJ2-7; 13 positions match TRBD2. Germline CDR1 is SGHTA and CDR2 is FQGNSA. The trim removed 0 bases at V and 5 bases at J, leaving 13 bases unmatched. The CDR3 sequence is 19 residues long. DNA of the CDR3: TGTGCCAGCAGCTTAGCGTTTCGGACTAGCGGGAGTCTTAGACACGAGCAGTACTTC. Translation gives CASSLAFRTSGSLRHEQYF.

This chain connects TRBV7-9 to TRBJ1-2, with D tentatively TRBD1 (6 bases). Trimming cost V 3 bases and J 6 bases, with 14 bases left between them. Per the germline V gene, CDR1 is SEHNR and CDR2 is FQNEAQ (reference sequence). The CDR3 has 14 residues. The CDR3 DNA sequence: TGTGCCAGCAGCTTCTACCAGGGGCTGGATGGCTACACCTTC. It yields the protein CASSFYQGLDGYTF.

The chain has TRBV27 and TRBJ1-6; D is undetermined. This CDR3 has 16 residues. Germline V gene lookup returns CDR1 MNHEY and CDR2 SMNVEV (reference sequence). Trimming stripped 4 bases from V and 0 bases from J, with 10 bases between. The CDR3 protein is CASSSPQSSYNSPLHF. The CDR3 DNA sequence: TGTGCCAGCAGTTCTCCCCAGAGCTCCTATAATTCACCCCTCCACTTT.

The rearrangement joins TRBV2 to TRBJ2-3; weak D call: TRBD1 (6 bases). The V end was cut by 5 bases, the J end by 4 bases, with 19 bases between. CDR3 length: 16 residues. Germline V CDR1 and CDR2: SNHLY, FYNNEI. The DNA of the CDR3 is TGTGCCAGCAGTCAACAGGGTCCCAACAACGCAGATACGCAGTATTTT. Encoded protein: CASSQQGPNNADTQYF.

This clonotype was seen ten or more times. This chain uses TRBV12-3 or TRBV12-4 with TRBJ2-5; 11 nucleotides line up with TRBD2. V dropped 2 bases and J dropped 7; count of bases not matched to a gene: 3. The CDR3 consists of 14 residues. The CDR3 DNA reads as TGTGCCAGCAGTTTACTAGCGGGAGGAGGGACCCAGTACTTC. Its protein is CASSLLAGGGTQYF.

The chain recombines TRBV9 with TRBJ1-6, with no clear D. Germline V lookup: CDR1 SGDLS, CDR2 YYNGEE. V gave up 3 bases and J gave up 10 bases, with 11 bases separating them. The CDR3 spans 13 residues. CDR3 loop: CASSARQQSPLHF. The CDR3 region has the DNA TGTGCCAGCAGCGCCAGGCAACAATCACCCCTCCACTTT.

The chain employs TRBV27 and TRBJ2-7; 9 nucleotides match TRBD1. Per germline, CDR1 MNHEY and CDR2 SMNVEV (reference sequence). V gave up 4 bases and J gave up 1 base; unmatched junction bases: 5. CDR3 length: 15 amino acids. The CDR3 here is CASSSYGTGSYEQYF. DNA of the CDR3: TGTGCCAGCAGTTCCTACGGGACAGGGTCCTACGAGCAGTACTTC.

The V gene is TRBV7-2, the J gene TRBJ2-7, with 7 nucleotides matching TRBD2. The CDR3 length is 15 residues. From germline, CDR1 is SGHTA and CDR2 FQGNSA. J gave up 6 bases and V 1 base, and 9 bases lay outside the gene matches. The CDR3 reads CASSLEAGAAPEQYF. The CDR3 DNA sequence: TGTGCCAGCAGCTTAGAGGCGGGAGCGGCCCCCGAGCAGTACTTC. The variable domain in full, with the rest retrieved from reference TRBV7-2 and TRBJ2-7, is GAGVSQSPSNKVTEKGKDVELRCDPISGHTALYWYRQSLGQGLEFLIYFQGNSAPDKSGLPSDRFSAERTGGSVSTLTIQRTQQEDSAVYLCASSLEAGAAPEQYFGPGTRLTVT.

The chain carries TRBV13 and TRBJ2-7; D is possibly TRBD2 (5 bases). V was clipped by 2 bases and J by 5 bases, with 13 bases between them. CDR1 PRHDT and CDR2 FYEKMQ come from the germline V gene (reference sequence). CDR3 size: 14 residues. The CDR3 bases are TGTGCCAGCAGCTTAAGCGGACCCTTCAACGAGCAGTACTTC. Translated, it gives CASSLSGPFNEQYF.

This clonotype was recorded a few times. The chain recombines TRBV3-1 with TRBJ2-2, with 10 nucleotides matching TRBD2. The V gene's germline CDR1 is LGHDT and CDR2 YNNKEL (reference sequence). The CDR3 runs to 15 residues. Unmatched junction bases numbered 5, after V lost 1 base and J lost 9 bases. CDR3 DNA sequence: TGTGCCAGCAGCCAAGGAACTAGCGGGAATCGGGAGCTGTTTTTT. It is translated as CASSQGTSGNRELFF. The variable domain in full, completed from reference TRBV3-1 and TRBJ2-2, reads DTAVSQTPKYLVTQMGNDKSIKCEQNLGHDTMYWYKQDSKKFLKIMFSYNNKELIINETVPNRFSPKSPDKAHLNLHINSLELGDSAVYFCASSQGTSGNRELFFGEGSRLTVL.